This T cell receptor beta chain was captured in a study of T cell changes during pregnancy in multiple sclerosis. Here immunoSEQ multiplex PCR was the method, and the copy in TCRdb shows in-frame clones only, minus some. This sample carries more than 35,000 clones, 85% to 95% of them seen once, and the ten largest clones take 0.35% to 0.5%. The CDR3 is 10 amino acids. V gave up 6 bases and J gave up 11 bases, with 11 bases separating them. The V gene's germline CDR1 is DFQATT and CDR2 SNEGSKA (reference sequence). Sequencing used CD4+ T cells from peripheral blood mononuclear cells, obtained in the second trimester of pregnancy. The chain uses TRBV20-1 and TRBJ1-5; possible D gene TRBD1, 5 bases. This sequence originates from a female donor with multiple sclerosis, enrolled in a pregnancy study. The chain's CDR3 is CSAGALAQHF. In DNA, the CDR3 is TGCAGTGCAGGGGCTCTGGCCCAGCATTTT.